This record covers a single TCR beta chain. Per the authors' pipeline: Estimation of nucleated cell counts was performed using reference gene primer amplification. The protocol was immunoSEQ multiplex PCR, while the TCRdb copy is restricted to in-frame clones and leaves out a portion. The V and J calls and the clone size are those of that table, but D and trimming were determined from the DNA. The sample carries approximately 280,000 clones, around 89% recorded once. This entry is derived from a study of blood T cell repertoires in COVID-19. Sequencing was done on a sample of peripheral blood. The TCR comes from a man in his forties or fifties with acute or convalescent COVID-19.

The CDR3 region has the DNA TGTGCCAGCACCCCAGCCGGGGCTAACTATGGCTACACCTTC. Residues: CASTPAGANYGYTF. This chain connects TRBV27 to TRBJ1-2; D remains unclear. Trimming cost V 7 bases and J 0 bases, with 12 bases left between them. The CDR3 contains 14 residues. Germline V gives CDR1 MNHEY, CDR2 SMNVEV (reference sequence).